The source of this T cell receptor beta chain is a study of cytomegalovirus exposure and HLA in healthy donors (dated by TCRdb to 2016 to 2017). Concerning the study at large: In an earlier analysis of under 750 of the donors, 250 to 350 Gb of sequence data and 90 million to 120 million unique TCR beta sequences from approximately 180 million T cells were reported. Among 350 to 400 genotyped donors of the cohort, an average of about 240,000 unique TCR beta nucleotide sequences were sequenced per donor, roughly 20% of them non-productive. In a later analysis, previously published TCR beta repertoires from some 640 donors were re-analyzed and high-resolution HLA genotyping was added so that TCR occurrence patterns could be studied. In an earlier analysis of 550 to 700 of the donors, high-throughput TCR beta sequencing was used to judge whether each TCR beta V gene segment behaved as functional or pseudogenic. The study was designed to test whether signatures of past pathogen exposure could be identified by cataloging public T cell receptors. Both class I and class II loci were covered by HLA typing, at four-digit resolution. Donor age, sex, ethnicity and CMV serostatus were compiled together with the repertoire data. The genetic ancestry cluster associated with self-reported Caucasian donors included over 65% of the 398 genotyped donors. To predict cytomegalovirus infection status, the study combined high-throughput TCR immunosequencing, statistical association of individual TCRs with disease status, and machine learning. A later genetic analysis took genome-wide SNP genotypes for about 55% of the roughly 670 donors and used that subset as a discovery cohort. Using immunosequencing, the study profiled T cell repertoires from 666 subjects and related those repertoires to cytomegalovirus serostatus. All discovery cohort repertoires had been generated using a single sequencing platform. The later analysis used no new phenotypic data to find candidate immune exposures, relying instead on TCR beta sequences and their occurrence across donors. An early release covering more than 500 HLA-typed donors comprised 250 to 350 gigabases of sequencing data and around 80 million unique TCR sequences. The number of typed donors differed by locus: roughly 629-630 for A, B, C, DRB1 and DQB1; 500 to 550 for DQA1; approximately 600 for DPA1; and around 490 for DPB1. About five DR-DQ haplotypes were treated as single units for association and clustering because of strong linkage in the cohort. Along with the approximately 620-subject first cohort, a separate validation cohort of over 90 different subjects was used.

CDR1 MGHRA and CDR2 YSYEKL are derived from the germline V gene. The CDR3 covers 14 residues, taking in both the cysteine and the phenylalanine. Only CDR3 DNA is held: 42 bases, read in frame from base 1. V loses 2 bases, J loses 0 bases, and the germline ends lie 6 bases apart. The cohort was made up of roughly 670 healthy bone marrow donors. At the time of sampling, every cohort member was nominally healthy, though immune exposures that went unrecorded were likely present. The donor tested CMV seropositive and was one of the 289 seropositive cohort members. Each donor provided a peripheral blood sample, and peripheral blood mononuclear cells were used for TCR beta sequencing. Genomic DNA extraction from the blood cell samples was performed with the Qiagen DNeasy Blood Extraction Kit. Concerning this clone itself: Its recognized antigen is unknown. Per-nucleotide qualities are absent, and no much larger clonotype sits a single base away.

On the study overall, not on this receptor specifically: Because counts were too low, approximately 15 rarely observed V segments, including chromosome 9 orphons, were excluded from the earlier analysis of several hundred of the donors. Compared with the 666-donor mean, donors in an Asian-associated ancestry cluster had fewer N-insertions in productive TCRs, according to a later genetic analysis. A further reported finding was that TCR beta sequences accurately predicted the HLA-A and HLA-B alleles for most subjects in the first cohort. In vitro tests confirmed that a few of the cytomegalovirus-associated TCR beta chains recognize cytomegalovirus antigens. A later analysis reported that several top co-occurrence clusters appeared linked to parvovirus B19, influenza, CMV and Epstein-Barr virus. According to the authors, the approach could potentially be generalized to other disease states and immunological phenotypes. In an earlier analysis of some 540 of the donors, most TCR beta V segments appeared in productive rearrangements about 87% or about 30% of the time, broadly matching IMGT annotations. Most TCR sequences were observed very rarely across donors, whereas some public TCRs were present in many individuals. In the study, approximately 160 TCR beta chains were listed as associated with cytomegalovirus. Immune exposure information for the cohort was limited to CMV serostatus. Compared with equally common non-associated chains, HLA-associated TCR beta chains in a later analysis were more clonally expanded and had lower generation probabilities. Assigning TCR associations to individual alleles was difficult when HLA alleles, especially DR and DQ, strongly co-occurred. According to a later analysis, most CMV-associated TCR beta chains appeared to be HLA-restricted, and the HLA associations seemed to be driven largely by CMV exposure. A later analysis found that TCR association rates varied across HLA loci, with DRB1 alleles showing the most associated TCRs and HLA-C alleles the fewest. Some IMGT-functional V segments, including TRBV6-2 and TRBV6-3, could not be told apart with the 87-base-pair reads, so those segments were excluded. Cytomegalovirus status was reported to be diagnosed by the classifier with high specificity and sensitivity in both the original and validation cohorts. The presence/absence analyses assumed that sequencing depth was roughly uniform across donors, and that assumption may not be true. In a later genetic analysis, a missense DCLRE1C variant was associated with V-gene and J-gene trimming of TCR beta chains, and the association was replicated in an independent cohort. A cluster of highly shared sequence variants was judged likely to represent a technical artifact of the sequencing pipeline. In this cohort, only TCR beta chains were sequenced, and detectable features were limited by the absence of alpha or paired-chain data. Correlated functional status among segregating V segments might reflect linkage disequilibrium, but an unknown experimental factor could not be ruled out. At a false discovery rate of 0.05, a later analysis linked 16,951 TCR beta sequences to specific HLA alleles. Because HLA typing was missing for some donors at each locus, association tests included only the typed subset.

Receptor libraries were prepared by the immunoSEQ multiplex PCR assay. The multiplex PCR relied on a mix of 60 forward primers for TCR Vbeta segments and 13 reverse primers for TCR Jbeta segments. The CDR3 region of rearranged TCR beta genes was amplified from genomic DNA with a multiplex PCR assay. On the Illumina HiSeq System, the amplified TCR beta libraries were sequenced as 87-base-pair reads. The authors' pipeline ran thus. In a later analysis, 77 million or so unique TCR beta chains were counted across the approximately 670 repertoires, and around 10 million of these chains were shared by at least two donors. A nearest-neighbor algorithm error-corrected the raw reads and collapsed the reads into unique sequences, merging closely related sequences to remove PCR and sequencing errors. V, D and J gene segments were assigned by aligning CDR3 sequences to IMGT reference sequences. Each retained sequence needed at least a six-nucleotide match to both a V gene segment and a J gene segment. A rearrangement was called productive if the CDR3 had no stop codons and remained in frame with V and J, and every other rearrangement was called non-productive. Following IMGT convention, CDR3 was defined as the stretch from the second conserved V-encoded cysteine to the conserved J-encoded phenylalanine. In an earlier analysis of 587 of the donors, sequences lacking an unambiguous match to a single V gene segment were excluded. In an earlier analysis of 450 to 750 of the donors, a V segment was called functional when productive rearrangements were above 56.7%, and segregating when the standard deviation between donors exceeded 5%. To diagnose cytomegalovirus status from the catalog of TCR beta chain sequences, a statistical classification framework was built. A later analysis assigned V and J genes by comparing TCR nucleotide sequences with IMGT/GENE-DB human TR gene sequences. The TCRdist pipeline was used in a later analysis to assign CDR3 sequences and most-parsimonious VDJ recombination scenarios. In a later analysis, each TCR beta chain was defined by its CDR3 amino acid sequence together with its V-gene family, and reads without a unique V-gene family were excluded. As a way to deal with suspected cross-contamination and a sequencing artifact, a later analysis dropped 592 nucleotide sequences that were highly shared and had low generation probability. In a later analysis, a clonal expansion index for each public chain was calculated from normalized within-repertoire ranks of inferred template counts. In a later analysis, generation probabilities were computed with a VDJ recombination model fitted to out-of-frame rearrangements, and the resulting probabilities were checked against IGoR. Hypergeometric tests were used in a later analysis to score TCR-TCR, TCR-HLA and TCR-CMV co-occurrence, with a repertoire-size bias correction applied to the TCR pairs. A later analysis estimated false discovery rates by permuting HLA or CMV assignments 20 times. In a later analysis, co-occurring TCRs were grouped with DBSCAN, and TCRdist sequence similarity was added when clustering was performed within HLA-allele-positive subsets. Co-occurrence clustering excluded repertoires with fewer than 30,000 or more than 120,000 public chains, plus five with anomalous nucleotide sharing. TCRdb provides this immuneACCESS table in a form limited to in-frame rearrangements. Some clones are lacking; in checked studies, under half of them reflect an unresolved V gene, and why the rest are absent is not known. V, J and clone size derive from that table, while D and trimming were established from the DNA sequence. In all, the sample holds roughly 120,000 clones, and more than 60% of those were seen once. Around 14% of the sample is in the top ten clones.

This TCR derives from a woman aged 60-70 years in good health and CMV-seropositive. This chain joins TRBV4-1 to TRBJ2-3; the D gene identity is not certain. The sequencing sample was made of PBMCs. The DNA sequence is TGCGCCAGCAGCCAAATGACTAGCACAGATACGCAGTATTTT. It codes for CASSQMTSTDTQYF.